Presented here are 19 T cell receptor beta chains from one specimen sequenced in a study of control samples from healthy donors and cancer patients. Sequenced by immunoSEQ multiplex PCR; TCRdb stores in-frame clones only, minus some. The sample has about 150,000 clones, 90% to 95% seen once. Sequenced sample: blood. The receptors come from a man aged 18 to 35 in good health.

The chain employs TRBV29-1 and TRBJ2-7, with D possibly matching TRBD2 (6 bases). CDR1 is SQVTM and CDR2 is ANQGSEA in the germline V gene. V gave up 5 bases and J gave up 4 bases, with 15 bases separating them. This CDR3 has 13 residues. CDR3 in DNA: TGCAGCGTTACCGCAGTGGGGGGATACGAGCAGTACTTC. It specifies CSVTAVGGYEQYF.

V usage is TRBV13 and J usage is TRBJ2-3; unclear D gene. The CDR3 spans 16 residues. The germline V and J ends were trimmed by 5 bases and 0 bases, with 15 bases remaining between them. Germline assignment: CDR1 PRHDT and CDR2 FYEKMQ (reference sequence). CDR3 region: CASSHSTGASTDTQYF. In DNA form, the CDR3 reads TGTGCCAGCAGCCACTCGACCGGTGCTAGCACAGATACGCAGTATTTT.

V usage is TRBV6-1 and J usage is TRBJ1-1; no clear D gene. The CDR3 has 12 amino acids. Trimming removed 1 base at V and 5 bases at J, with 5 bases between. The germline gives CDR1 MNHNS, CDR2 SASEGT. The CDR3 region is CASSEGWTEAFF. The CDR3 nucleotides read TGTGCCAGCAGTGAAGGGTGGACTGAAGCTTTCTTT.

In its sample, this clone was seen a few times. The chain is built from TRBV29-1 and TRBJ1-2, with D possibly matching TRBD1 (6 bases). The CDR3 is made up of 13 amino acids. The V gene lost 3 bases and the J gene lost 8 bases, with 16 bases spanning the gap. CDR1 is SQVTM and CDR2 is ANQGSEA in the germline V gene. The chain's CDR3 is CSVESGTTRGYTF. The DNA for the CDR3 is TGCAGCGTTGAGTCGGGGACAACCCGGGGCTACACCTTC.

The V gene is TRBV27, the J gene TRBJ2-3; D is perhaps TRBD1 or TRBD2 (5 bases each). Trimming took off 5 bases at V and 2 bases at J, with 11 bases between the two ends. Germline-derived CDR1 and CDR2 are MNHEY and SMNVEV (reference sequence). The CDR3 is made up of 14 amino acids. This CDR3 is CASSKPGTTDTQYF. In nucleotides, the CDR3 is TGTGCCAGCAGTAAACCGGGGACCACAGATACGCAGTATTTT.

The chain recombines TRBV2 with TRBJ2-7; D is undetermined. The CDR3 loop spans 15 amino acids. The V gene lost 0 bases and the J gene lost 2 bases, with 11 bases spanning the gap. Germline CDR1 SNHLY, CDR2 FYNNEI. The CDR3 here is CASSEAIRPTYEQYF. CDR3 bases: TGTGCCAGCAGTGAAGCAATCCGCCCTACCTACGAGCAGTACTTC.

V gene TRBV13 combines with J gene TRBJ1-2; D may be TRBD1 (5 bases). V was shortened by 3 bases and J by 12 bases, with 14 bases between the two germline ends. Per germline, CDR1 PRHDT and CDR2 FYEKMQ (reference sequence). The CDR3 is made up of 12 amino acids. The CDR3 spells CASSLGQRANTF. In DNA form, the CDR3 reads TGTGCCAGCAGCTTGGGGCAGAGGGCGAACACCTTC.

This clone was recorded a few times. V usage is TRBV5-4 and J usage is TRBJ1-1, with TRBD1 as a possible D gene (5 bases). CDR3 length: 13 residues. Germline-derived CDR1 and CDR2 are SGHNT and YYREEE (reference sequence). V was cut by 4 bases and J by 10 bases, with 17 bases left in between. CDR3 in DNA: TGTGCCAGCAGCCACCGAGAGGGGCGGGCAGCTTTCTTT. It encodes CASSHREGRAAFF. The whole variable domain, remainder taken from reference TRBV5-4 and TRBJ1-1, is ETGVTQSPTHLIKTRGQQVTLRCSSQSGHNTVSWYQQALGQGPQFIFQYYREEENGRGNFPPRFSGLQFPNYSSELNVNALELDDSALYLCASSHREGRAAFFGQGTRLTVV.

This clone was counted a single time. This chain links TRBV30 with TRBJ1-1, with TRBD1 matching 10 bases. Germline V gene data show CDR1 as GTSNPN and CDR2 as SVGIG (reference sequence). The CDR3 extends over 14 amino acids. V shed 3 bases, J shed 1 base, and the junction held 2 bases outside the gene matches. CDR3 nucleotides: TGTGCCTGGAGGCGGACAGGGGGGAACACTGAAGCTTTCTTT. Translating it yields CAWRRTGGNTEAFF.

This chain uses TRBV10-3 with TRBJ1-4; 7 positions match TRBD1. The trim removed 5 bases at V and 5 bases at J, leaving 2 bases unmatched. The CDR3 sequence is 13 residues long. Per germline, CDR1 ENHRY and CDR2 SYGVKD. CDR3: CAISPQGNEKLFF. The CDR3 DNA sequence: TGTGCCATCAGTCCACAGGGGAATGAAAAACTGTTTTTT.

CDR3 sequence reads: CASSPRDKETQYF. CDR3 nucleotide sequence: TGTGCCAGCTCACCCCGGGACAAAGAGACCCAGTACTTC. This chain uses TRBV18 with TRBJ2-5; D perhaps matches TRBD1 (6 bases). The germline CDR1 and CDR2 sequences are KGHSH and LQKENI. The CDR3 is 13 residues long. V was shortened by 3 bases and J by 3 bases, with 8 bases between the two germline ends.

The gene calls are TRBV3-1 (or the pseudogene TRBV3-2) and TRBJ2-7; 7 bases are a match to TRBD2. Germline V gene sequence: CDR1 LGHDT, CDR2 YNNKEL (reference sequence). V lost 2 bases to trimming and J lost 4 bases; unmatched junction nucleotides: 8. The CDR3 totals 15 residues. CDR3 in DNA: TGTGCCAGCAGCCAAATGGTGGCTAGCGGATACGAGCAGTACTTC. This sequence encodes CASSQMVASGYEQYF.

V gene TRBV30 combines with J gene TRBJ1-5; D ambiguous. The CDR3 spans 13 residues. CDR1 GTSNPN and CDR2 SVGIG come from the germline V gene (reference sequence). V was clipped by 1 base and J by 0 bases, with 4 bases between them. The CDR3 DNA reads TGTGCCTGGAGTGAGCATAGCAATCAGCCCCAGCATTTT. Its protein is CAWSEHSNQPQHF.

This clone was picked up one time. For the CDR3, the DNA is TGCAGTGCTAGTAGTCCTGGGGGCGCGACCTACGAGCAGTACTTC. Its protein is CSASSPGGATYEQYF. V is TRBV20-1 and J is TRBJ2-7, with D possibly being TRBD1 (6 bases). This CDR3 contains 15 residues. V was trimmed by 3 bases and J by 2 bases, leaving 17 bases between them. Germline V CDR1 and CDR2: DFQATT, SNEGSKA (reference sequence).

This clone was counted a single time. The rearrangement links TRBV9 to TRBJ2-7; D call uncertain. V lost 3 bases and J lost 0, with 10 bases in between. CDR1 and CDR2 (germline): SGDLS, YYNGEE. There are 14 residues in the CDR3. The CDR3 DNA follows: TGTGCCAGCAGCGCCCGACACAGCTCCTACGAGCAGTACTTC. It is translated as CASSARHSSYEQYF.

The chain recombines TRBV29-1 with TRBJ2-3; unclear D gene. This CDR3 has 10 amino acids. The germline V gene encodes CDR1 SQVTM and CDR2 ANQGSEA. V was trimmed by 6 bases and J by 5 bases, leaving 6 bases between them. Here the CDR3 reads CSVPGDTQYF. CDR3 bases: TGCAGCGTCCCTGGAGATACGCAGTATTTT.

Only a few counts were recorded for this clone. CDR3 in amino acids: CATSRGGDLKTQYF. In DNA form, the CDR3 reads TGTGCCACCAGCAGAGGCGGGGATTTAAAGACCCAGTACTTC. This chain uses TRBV15 with TRBJ2-5; possible D gene TRBD2, 6 bases. The length of the CDR3 is 14 residues. Germline-derived CDR1 and CDR2 are LNHNV and YYDKDF (reference sequence). V was trimmed by 1 base and J by 6 bases, leaving 12 bases between them.

This chain connects TRBV25-1 to TRBJ1-6; 11 bases map to TRBD1. J gave up 8 bases and V 7 bases, and 4 bases lay outside the gene matches. CDR1 and CDR2 (germline): MGHDK, SYGVNS. The CDR3 extends over 14 amino acids. CDR3: CASTRTGGDSPLHF. The CDR3 bases are TGTGCCAGCACACGGACAGGGGGCGATTCACCCCTCCACTTT.

This clone has a single count. The CDR3 DNA sequence: TGTGCCAGCAGTCTCGACACAGGGTCCTACGAGCAGTACTTC. Its translation: CASSLDTGSYEQYF. This chain links TRBV28 with TRBJ2-7; maybe TRBD1 (6 bases). Trimming took off 5 bases at V and 1 base at J, with 12 bases between the two ends. CDR3 length equals 14 residues. Germline V gives CDR1 MDHEN, CDR2 SYDVKM.